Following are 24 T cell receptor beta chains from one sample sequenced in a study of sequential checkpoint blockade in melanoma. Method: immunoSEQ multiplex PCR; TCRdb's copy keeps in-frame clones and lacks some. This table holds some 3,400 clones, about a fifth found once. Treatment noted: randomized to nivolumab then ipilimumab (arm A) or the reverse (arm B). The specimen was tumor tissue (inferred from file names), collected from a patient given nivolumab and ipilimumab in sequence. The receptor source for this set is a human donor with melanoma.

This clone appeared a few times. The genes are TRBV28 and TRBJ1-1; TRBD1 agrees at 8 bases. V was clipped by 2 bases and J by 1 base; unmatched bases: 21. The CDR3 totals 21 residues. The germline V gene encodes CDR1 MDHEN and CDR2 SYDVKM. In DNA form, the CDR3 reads TGTGCCAGCAGTTTACCCGGACAGGGAGGTTACTTGTTGTCCGAGAACACTGAAGCTTTCTTT. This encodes CASSLPGQGGYLLSENTEAFF.

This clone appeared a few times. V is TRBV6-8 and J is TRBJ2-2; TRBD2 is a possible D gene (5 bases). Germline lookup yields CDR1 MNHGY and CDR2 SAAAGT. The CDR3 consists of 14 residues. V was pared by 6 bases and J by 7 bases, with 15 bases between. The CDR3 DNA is TGTGCCAGCAGCGACTATGAGGTCGGCGGGGAGCTGTTTTTT. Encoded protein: CASSDYEVGGELFF.

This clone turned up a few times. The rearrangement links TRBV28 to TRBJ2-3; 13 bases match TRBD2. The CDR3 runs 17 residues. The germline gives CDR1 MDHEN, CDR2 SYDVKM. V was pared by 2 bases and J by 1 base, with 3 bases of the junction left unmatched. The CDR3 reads CASSLGTSGKGTDTQYF. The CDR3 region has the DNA TGTGCCAGCAGTTTAGGGACTAGCGGGAAGGGCACAGATACGCAGTATTTT.

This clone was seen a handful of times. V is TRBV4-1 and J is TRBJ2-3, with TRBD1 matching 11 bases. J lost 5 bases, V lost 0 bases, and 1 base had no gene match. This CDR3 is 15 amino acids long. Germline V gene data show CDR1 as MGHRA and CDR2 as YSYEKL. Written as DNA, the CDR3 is TGCGCCAGCAGCCAAGAGGGACAGGGGGTAGATACGCAGTATTTT. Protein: CASSQEGQGVDTQYF.

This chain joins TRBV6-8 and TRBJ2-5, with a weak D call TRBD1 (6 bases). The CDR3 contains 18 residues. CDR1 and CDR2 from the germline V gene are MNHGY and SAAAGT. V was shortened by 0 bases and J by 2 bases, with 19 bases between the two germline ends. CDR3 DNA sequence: TGTGCCAGCAGTTACTCGATCGGGGACATAAGGAATCAAGAGACCCAGTACTTC. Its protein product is CASSYSIGDIRNQETQYF.

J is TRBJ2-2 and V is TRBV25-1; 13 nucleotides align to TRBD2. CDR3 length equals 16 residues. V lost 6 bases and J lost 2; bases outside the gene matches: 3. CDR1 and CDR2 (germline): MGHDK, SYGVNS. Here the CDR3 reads CASSGLAGANTGELFF. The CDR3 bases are TGTGCCAGCAGCGGACTAGCGGGGGCCAACACCGGGGAGCTGTTTTTT.

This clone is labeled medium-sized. CDR3 sequence reads: CASSGLGTSYEQYF. The DNA for the CDR3 is TGTGCCAGCAGCGGTTTAGGGACATCCTACGAGCAGTACTTC. V gene TRBV6-8 combines with J gene TRBJ2-7, with D maybe TRBD1 (6 bases). The CDR3 consists of 14 residues. CDR1 is MNHGY and CDR2 is SAAAGT in the germline V gene. Trimming stripped 6 bases from V and 1 base from J, with 13 bases between.

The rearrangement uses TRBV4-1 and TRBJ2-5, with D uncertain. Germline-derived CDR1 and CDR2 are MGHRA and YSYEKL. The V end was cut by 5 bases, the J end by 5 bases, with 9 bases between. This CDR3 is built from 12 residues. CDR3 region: CASSLTMETQYF. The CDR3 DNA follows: TGCGCCAGCAGCTTGACCATGGAGACCCAGTACTTC.

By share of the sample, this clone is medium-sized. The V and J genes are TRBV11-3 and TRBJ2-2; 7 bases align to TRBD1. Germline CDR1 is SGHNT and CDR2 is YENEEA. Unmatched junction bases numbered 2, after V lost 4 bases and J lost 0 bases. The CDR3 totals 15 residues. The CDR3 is CASSSGQTNTGELFF. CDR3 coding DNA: TGTGCCAGCAGCTCGGGACAGACGAACACCGGGGAGCTGTTTTTT.

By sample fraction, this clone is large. The CDR3 sequence: CASNTVNTGELFF. Here the CDR3 DNA reads TGTGCCAGCAATACTGTGAACACCGGGGAGCTGTTTTTT. The rearrangement uses TRBV12-5 and TRBJ2-2; D remains ambiguous. The CDR3 sequence is 13 residues long. From germline, CDR1 is LGHNT and CDR2 FRNRAP.

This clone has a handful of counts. In DNA form, the CDR3 reads TGTGCCAGCAGCTCTAGCGGGAGGGACCGGGGTACGCAGTATTTT. Translated: CASSSSGRDRGTQYF. The V call is TRBV11-3, the J call TRBJ2-3; 12 bases line up with TRBD2. Per the germline V gene, CDR1 is SGHNT and CDR2 is YENEEA. With V trimmed by 4 bases and J by 8 bases, 7 bases remained unmatched. The CDR3 spans 15 residues. Full variable domain (missing parts from reference TRBV11-3 and TRBJ2-3): EAGVVQSPRYKIIEKKQPVAFWCNPISGHNTLYWYLQNLGQGPELLIRYENEEAVDDSQLPKDRFSAERLKGVDSTLKIQPAELGDSAVYLCASSSSGRDRGTQYFGPGTRLTVL.

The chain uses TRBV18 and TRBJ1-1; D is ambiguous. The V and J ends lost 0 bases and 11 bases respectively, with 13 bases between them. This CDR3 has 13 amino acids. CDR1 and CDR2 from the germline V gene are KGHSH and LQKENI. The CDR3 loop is CASSPPRPPGAFF. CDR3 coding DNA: TGTGCCAGCTCACCACCAAGGCCCCCGGGTGCTTTCTTT.

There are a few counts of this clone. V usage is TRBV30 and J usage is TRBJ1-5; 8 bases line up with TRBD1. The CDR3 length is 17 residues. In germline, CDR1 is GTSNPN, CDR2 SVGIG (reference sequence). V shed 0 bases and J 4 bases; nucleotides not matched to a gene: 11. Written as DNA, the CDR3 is TGTGCCTGGAGTGTTCGGTGGGGACAGGACCCAAATCAGCCCCAGCATTTT. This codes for CAWSVRWGQDPNQPQHF.

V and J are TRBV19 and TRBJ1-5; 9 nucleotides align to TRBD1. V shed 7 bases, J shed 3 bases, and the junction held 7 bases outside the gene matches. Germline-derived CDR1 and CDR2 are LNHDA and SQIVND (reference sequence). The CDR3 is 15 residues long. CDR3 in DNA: TGTGCCAGTATAGGGGGGACAGGGAACAATCAGCCCCAGCATTTT. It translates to CASIGGTGNNQPQHF.

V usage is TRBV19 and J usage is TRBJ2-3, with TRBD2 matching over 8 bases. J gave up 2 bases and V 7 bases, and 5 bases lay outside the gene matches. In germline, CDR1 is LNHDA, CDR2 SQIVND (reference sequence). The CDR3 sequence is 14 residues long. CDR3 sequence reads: CASTLAGPTDTQYF. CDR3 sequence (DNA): TGTGCCAGTACCTTAGCGGGACCCACAGATACGCAGTATTTT.

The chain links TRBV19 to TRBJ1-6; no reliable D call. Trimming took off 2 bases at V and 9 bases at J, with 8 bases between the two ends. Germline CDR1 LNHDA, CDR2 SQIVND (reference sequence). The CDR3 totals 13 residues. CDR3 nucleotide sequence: TGTGCCAGTAGTATACCCACCGGTTCACCCCTCCACTTT. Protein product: CASSIPTGSPLHF.

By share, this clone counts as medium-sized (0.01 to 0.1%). CDR3 nucleotides: TGTGCCAGCAGCCAACCCGGACTAGCGGCGGTTCGGTACGAGCAGTACTTC. It specifies CASSQPGLAAVRYEQYF. V is TRBV11-3 and J is TRBJ2-7, with TRBD2 matching 10 bases. CDR3 length equals 17 residues. CDR1 is SGHNT and CDR2 is YENEEA in the germline V gene. After removal of 5 bases from V and 4 bases from J, the junction contained 14 bases not matched to a gene.

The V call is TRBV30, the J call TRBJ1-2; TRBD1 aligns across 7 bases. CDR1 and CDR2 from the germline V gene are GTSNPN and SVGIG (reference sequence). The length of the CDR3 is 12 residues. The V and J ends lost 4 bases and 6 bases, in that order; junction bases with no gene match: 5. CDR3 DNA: TGTGCCTGGAAGGGGGCAGGGGATGGCTACACCTTC. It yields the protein CAWKGAGDGYTF.

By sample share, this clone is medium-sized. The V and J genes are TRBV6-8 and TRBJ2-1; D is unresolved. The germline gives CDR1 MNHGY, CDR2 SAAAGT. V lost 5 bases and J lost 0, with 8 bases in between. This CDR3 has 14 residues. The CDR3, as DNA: TGTGCCAGCAGTAGCAGCTACTCCTACAATGAGCAGTTCTTC. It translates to CASSSSYSYNEQFF.

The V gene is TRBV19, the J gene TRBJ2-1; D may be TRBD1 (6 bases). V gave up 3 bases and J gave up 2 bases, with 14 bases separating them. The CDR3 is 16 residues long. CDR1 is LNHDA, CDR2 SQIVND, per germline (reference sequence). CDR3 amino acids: CASSMARGFAYNEQFF. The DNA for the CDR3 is TGTGCCAGTAGTATGGCCAGGGGTTTTGCCTACAATGAGCAGTTCTTC.

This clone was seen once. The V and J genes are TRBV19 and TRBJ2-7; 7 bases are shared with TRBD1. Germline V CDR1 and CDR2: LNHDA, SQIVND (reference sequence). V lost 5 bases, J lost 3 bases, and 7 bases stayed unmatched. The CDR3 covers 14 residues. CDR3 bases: TGTGCCAGTAGTTCCTGGGACAGCTTCTACGAGCAGTACTTC. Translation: CASSSWDSFYEQYF.

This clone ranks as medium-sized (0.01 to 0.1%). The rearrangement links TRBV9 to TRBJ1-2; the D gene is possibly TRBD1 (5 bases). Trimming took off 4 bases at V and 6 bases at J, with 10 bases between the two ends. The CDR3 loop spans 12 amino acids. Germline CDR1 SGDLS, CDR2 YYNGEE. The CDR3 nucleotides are TGTGCCAGCAGCTCACAGGAGGATGGCTACACCTTC. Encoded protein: CASSSQEDGYTF. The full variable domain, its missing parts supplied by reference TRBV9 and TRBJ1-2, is DSGVTQTPKHLITATGQRVTLRCSPRSGDLSVYWYQQSLDQGLQFLIQYYNGEERAKGNILERFSAQQFPDLHSELNLSSLELGDSALYFCASSSQEDGYTFGSGTRLTVV.

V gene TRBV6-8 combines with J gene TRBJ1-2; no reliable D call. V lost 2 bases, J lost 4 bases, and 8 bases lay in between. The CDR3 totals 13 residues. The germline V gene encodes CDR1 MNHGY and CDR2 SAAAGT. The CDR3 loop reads CASSYENLYGYTF. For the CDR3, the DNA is TGTGCCAGCAGTTACGAGAATCTCTATGGCTACACCTTC.

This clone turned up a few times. CDR3 sequence: CASTRSRGVRFF. CDR3 bases: TGTGCCAGCACCCGGTCGCGGGGGGTAAGGTTCTTC. This chain uses TRBV12-5 with TRBJ2-1, with 8 bases that match TRBD2. This CDR3 is 12 amino acids long. The germline V gene encodes CDR1 LGHNT and CDR2 FRNRAP.